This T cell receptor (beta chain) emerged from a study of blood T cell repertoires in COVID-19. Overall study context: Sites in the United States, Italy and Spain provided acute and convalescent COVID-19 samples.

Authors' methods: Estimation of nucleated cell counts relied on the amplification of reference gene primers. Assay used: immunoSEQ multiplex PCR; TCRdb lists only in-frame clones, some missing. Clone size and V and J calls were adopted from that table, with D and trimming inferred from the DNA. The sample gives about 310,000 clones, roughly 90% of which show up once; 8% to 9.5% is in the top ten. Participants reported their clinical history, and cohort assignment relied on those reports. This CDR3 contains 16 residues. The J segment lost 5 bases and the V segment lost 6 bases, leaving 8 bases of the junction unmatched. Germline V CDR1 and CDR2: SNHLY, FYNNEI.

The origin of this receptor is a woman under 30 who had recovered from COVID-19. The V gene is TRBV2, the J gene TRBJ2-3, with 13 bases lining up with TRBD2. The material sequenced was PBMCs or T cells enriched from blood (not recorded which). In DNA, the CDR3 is TGTGCCAGCAGCTCACTAGCGGGAGGGCCGGGAGATACGCAGTATTTT. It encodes CASSSLAGGPGDTQYF.